This T cell receptor beta chain was recorded in a study of T-cell reconstitution after alpha-beta-depleted transplantation in children. The TCRbeta library was prepared with unique molecular identifiers. TCRdb fed the PCR reads into MiXCR, producing one record per CDR3 protein. This sample has about a million distinct CDR3 sequences; roughly 29% occur once, and the top ten carry about 28%. This CDR3 is built from 14 residues. Germline V gene data show CDR1 as MDHEN and CDR2 as SYDVKM. The V end was cut by 6 bases, the J end by 9 bases, with 15 bases between. Findings of the study overall: Recipient T cells and thymic progenitors that survived were the source of the high TCRbeta diversity seen at day 60 in some patients. Reported findings indicate that, about two months after transplant, alpha-beta T cells came from several hundred expanded clones, which were derived from non-depleted graft cells.

As to this clonotype: Its antigen remains unknown.

The sample in question was PBMCs, mostly from graft donor cells, obtained 360 days after TCRalphabeta/CD19-depleted stem cell transplant. The receptor comes from a boy younger than two who had a stem cell transplant for SCID, so the T cells may come from the graft donor. The chain couples TRBV28 to TRBJ1-6, with D possibly matching TRBD1 (6 bases). CDR3 DNA sequence: TGTGCCAGCAGGCTGGGGGCTCCCGTTTCACCCCTCCACTTT. Amino acid sequence: CASRLGAPVSPLHF.